This is a list of T cell receptor beta chains from one sample in a study of blood T cells in healthy people across ages. MiXCR, applied by TCRdb to the 5' RACE reads, yields one record per CDR3 protein. The table includes about 1,800,000 distinct CDR3 sequences, under 30% detected once. Sequencing was performed on blood. All receptors derive from a woman aged 30 to 39 in good health. CDR3s include the opening cysteine and the closing phenylalanine or tryptophan. A D gene is named only where the DNA matches it firmly. Not all rows give a size; the values are once, few, many and, for expanded clones, a class.

TRBD2 | TRBV15 | NA | CATSGRGRGSTDTQYF
NA | TRBV29-1 | NA | CSVVLVGVNQPQHF
NA | TRBV27 | NA | CASSPPGRKYNEQFF
NA | TRBV30 | NA | CAWSGRGQGVIQPQHF
TRBD2 | TRBV12-3/TRBV12-4 | many | CASSRLAGDYEQFF
NA | TRBV28 | NA | CASRDITSTDTQYF
NA | TRBV11-2 | many | CASSLDPRVRAKNIQYF
TRBD2 | TRBV12-3/TRBV12-4 | few | CASSLNGLAGKGTEQFF
NA | TRBV11-2 | few | CASRNIKNTEAFF
NA | TRBV12-3/TRBV12-4 | few | CASSRGSGQYF
TRBD2 | TRBV4-3 | NA | CASSQDPATSGSYDEQYF
TRBD2 | TRBV12-3/TRBV12-4 | few | CASSHGTSGITDTQYF
NA | TRBV9 | few | CASSVRDRTDTQYF
NA | TRBV12-3/TRBV12-4 | few | CASSFAVQNYGYTF
NA | TRBV10-3 | few | CAISVAGDHEQYF
NA | TRBV28 | many | CASSFNQNEQYF
NA | TRBV12-3/TRBV12-4 | NA | CASSPGAGNTIYF
TRBD2 | TRBV24-1 | few | CATSDLGGGAYNEQFF
NA | TRBV20-1 | NA | CSASPGMGCSEAFF
NA | TRBV10-2 | many | CASRAGQFDEQFF
NA | TRBV10-3 | few | CAITPSGGMNTEAFF
NA | TRBV6-6 | few | CASSGGGIGNQPQHF
NA | TRBV2 | few | CASGHRAQGEKLFF
NA | TRBV20-1 | NA | CSARDTARGTDTQYF
TRBD2 | TRBV7-2 | NA | CASSLEVGSGAPDTQYF
TRBD2 | TRBV5-5 | many | CASSWVEGRGTGELFF
NA | TRBV12-3/TRBV12-4 | many | CASSLQGEEQFF
TRBD2 | TRBV7-6 | NA | CASSQSAGGETQYF
NA | TRBV29-1 | NA | CSGGHSSEQYF
NA | TRBV5-1 | NA | CASSLLSSNSYNEQFF
TRBD1 | TRBV5-1 | many | CASSPGQGDTEAFF
NA | TRBV2 | NA | CASSEIAASNTDTQYF
NA | TRBV9 | NA | CASSPEQGAPYEELFF
NA | TRBV5-1 | many | CASSLSRGGTNYGYTF
NA | TRBV20-1 | NA | CSVRGRGGETQYF
NA | TRBV7-2 | few | CASSLEGGRSPLHF
NA | TRBV4-1 | NA | CASSQVGQHTEAFF
NA | TRBV6-5 | NA | CASGRRVQTEAFF
TRBD1 | TRBV5-1 | NA | CASSRVGQGVNGYTF
TRBD1 | TRBV29-1 | NA | CSVWDRRGYTF
TRBD2 | TRBV24-1 | few | CATSDERGGSYNEQFF